This T cell receptor beta chain was identified in a study of blood T cells in healthy people across ages. General study results and limits: Unsorted PBMC input precluded a conclusive naive versus antigen-experienced comparison. Researchers deemed the diversity estimates from one million T cells underestimates.

Isolation yielded PBMCs, at least 6 million per sample, in every case. It was with a sample-barcoded 5' primer and a J-beta primer mix that a second PCR of about 6 to 12 cycles was run. From the 5' RACE reads, TCRdb called clonotypes with MiXCR, one entry per CDR3 protein. Among 540,000 or so distinct CDR3 sequences listed, approximately 25% were seen once. In the case of this clonotype: What it binds is not known.

This CDR3 is built from 13 residues. The V end was cut by 4 bases, the J end by 5 bases, with 12 bases between. The germline CDR1 and CDR2 sequences are SGHDN and FVKESK. The sample was blood. This chain links TRBV14 with TRBJ2-7; the D gene could be TRBD1 or TRBD2 (7 bases each). The clonotype was recovered from a woman aged 65 to 85 in good health. CDR3 DNA: TGTGCCAGCAGCCCAGGGAGGGGGCACGAGCAGTACTTC. Protein: CASSPGRGHEQYF.